This TCR beta chain is from a study of shared clonotypes between healthy human individuals. Overall study context: Each donor's CD8 memory used one plate, CD8 naive two, each CD4 subset three.

CDR1 is LNHDA, CDR2 SQIVND, per germline (reference sequence). The CDR3 is 16 amino acids. V was clipped by 3 bases and J by 4 bases, with 16 bases between them. Study-level findings and limits: Clonotype sharing among donors, it was expected, would be affected by sequencing depth. Sharing across four donors was highest in naive CD4 (approximately 5%) and lowest in memory CD8 (roughly 0.4%).

The table came from immunoSEQ multiplex PCR; TCRdb's copy has only in-frame clones and leaves some out. In the table there are approximately 590,000 clones, around 95% of which are singletons. In the case of this clone: Antigen: not known.

Cells designated naive CD8 were CD45RO-negative and were positively selected for CCR7, with terminally differentiated effector memory CD45RA+ cells excluded. Caucasian adults residing in Nashville, Tennessee made up all the donors. This TCR derives from a woman aged 25 to 45 in good health. The V call is TRBV19, the J call TRBJ2-1; a possible D gene is TRBD2 (6 bases). The specimen sequenced was naive CD8+ T cells sorted from blood. The DNA for the CDR3 is TGTGCCAGTAGTATGTGGGAGGTAGCGGCATACAATGAGCAGTTCTTC. Its protein product is CASSMWEVAAYNEQFF.